The source of this T cell receptor (beta chain) is a study of cytomegalovirus exposure and HLA in healthy donors. Study conclusions and caveats: In an earlier analysis, most TCR beta V segments were productive about 90% or about 30% of the time. Per a later analysis, HLA-associated TCR beta chains showed more clonal expansion than other, equally common TCR beta chains.

This clone was counted only a few times. Its antigen remains unknown. The PCR ran on 60 Vbeta and 13 Jbeta primers. TCRdb's copy holds only in-frame clones and misses some; the assay was immunoSEQ multiplex PCR. The data contain 100,000 to 150,000 clones, approximately 80% of them singletons. The CDR3 sequence is 14 residues long. V was cut by 2 bases and J by 8 bases, with 15 bases left in between. Per germline, CDR1 LGHNA and CDR2 YNFKEQ. This TCR came from a woman aged 40-49 years in good health and CMV-seropositive. The V and J genes are TRBV4-2 and TRBJ1-2; no reliable D call. Sequencing was performed on PBMCs. The CDR3 here is CASSQPTEYAGYTF. CDR3 nucleotides: TGTGCCAGCAGCCAACCTACAGAATATGCCGGCTACACCTTC.